The clone carrying this T cell receptor (beta chain) has ten or more counts. Its antigen remains unknown. The iRepertoire nested amplicon-rescue multiplex PCR amplified TCR alpha and beta CDR3s from RNA. Tissue mRNA or PBMC total RNA, 100-400 ng, went into one-step reverse transcription and amplification. TCRdb passed the multiplex PCR reads through MiXCR, listing each CDR3 protein once. The sample records approximately 110,000 distinct CDR3 sequences, roughly 23% being singletons. The V end lost 6 bases, the J end lost 8 bases, and 16 bases lay between the germline ends. This CDR3 is built from 13 residues. Looked up from germline, CDR1 is MNHNS and CDR2 is SASEGT. This sample was included in a study of glioma-infiltrating T cells. Whole-study results and caveats: CDR3 overlap between tissue and blood was very small. Above-expected tissue-blood divergence occurred in all gliomas, most in low-grade ones.

This chain uses TRBV6-1 with TRBJ1-2; D gene unclear. The specimen sequenced was glioma tissue, nonneoplastic brain tissue, or PBMCs (not recorded which). The receptor's source is a human donor with low-grade glioma or glioblastoma, undergoing nonglioma brain surgery, or in good health (not recorded which). The chain's CDR3 is CASSPGRGRGYTF. Written as DNA, the CDR3 is TGTGCCAGCAGCCCGGGTCGAGGAAGGGGCTACACCTTC.